The sequence of this T cell receptor beta chain was determined in a study of T cell repertoires in cytomegalovirus infection. At the level of the study: Recently identified HLA-C-restricted CMV epitopes were among the peptides used. Public TCR beta signatures marked donors with CMV infection and the matching HLA.

Notes on this clonotype: Antigen: not known.

V lost 4 bases, J lost 4 bases, and 16 bases stayed unmatched. The germline gives CDR1 MNHEY, CDR2 SMNVEV (reference sequence). The CDR3 is 17 amino acids. The study, taken as a whole, reports: HLA-C-restricted CMV clonotypes gave the most frequent clonotype in two of eight donors.

MiXCR, run by TCRdb on the reads, gives a single entry per CDR3 protein. This table holds some 200,000 distinct CDR3 sequences, roughly 34% found once. The sequence derives from a human donor in good health (CMV status not recorded). Some clones in this sample may be carry-over from other donors' samples. The chain is built from TRBV27 and TRBJ2-7; 7 bases are shared with TRBD1. The sequencing used CD8+ T cells from cultured PBMCs, collected from culture after CMV antigen stimulation. CDR3 protein: CASSSQDARDRLYEQYF. CDR3 sequence (DNA): TGTGCCAGCAGTTCCCAGGACGCCCGGGACAGATTATACGAGCAGTACTTC.